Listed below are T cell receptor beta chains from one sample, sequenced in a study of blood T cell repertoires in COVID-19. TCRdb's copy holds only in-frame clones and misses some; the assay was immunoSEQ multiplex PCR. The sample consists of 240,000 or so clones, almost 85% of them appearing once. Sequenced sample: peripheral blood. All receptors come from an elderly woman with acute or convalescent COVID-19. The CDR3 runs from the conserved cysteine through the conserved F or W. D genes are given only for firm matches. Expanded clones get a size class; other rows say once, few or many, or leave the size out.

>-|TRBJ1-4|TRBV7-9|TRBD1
TGTGCCAGCAGCTTACGGGGACAGGGACGATATGAAAAACTGTTTTTT
CASSLRGQGRYEKLFF
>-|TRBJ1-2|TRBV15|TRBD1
TGTGCCACCAGGCAACCGGGACAGGGAGTGGGCTACACCTTC
CATRQPGQGVGYTF
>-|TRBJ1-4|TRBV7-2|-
TGTGCCAGCAGCTTAGGAGCAACTAATGAAAAACTGTTTTTT
CASSLGATNEKLFF
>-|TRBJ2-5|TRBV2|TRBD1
TGTGCCAGCAGTGGACAGGGGGCGAAAGAGACCCAGTACTTC
CASSGQGAKETQYF
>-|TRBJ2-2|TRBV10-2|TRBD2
TGCGCCAGCAGTCAAGCGGGATTGAACACCGGGGAGCTGTTTTTT
CASSQAGLNTGELFF
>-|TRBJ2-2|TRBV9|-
TGTGCCAGCAGGGCAGAGGGTTACACCGGGGAGCTGTTTTTT
CASRAEGYTGELFF
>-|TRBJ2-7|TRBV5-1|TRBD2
TGCGCCAGCAGCGTAGCGGGAGTTAATTACGAGCAGTACTTC
CASSVAGVNYEQYF
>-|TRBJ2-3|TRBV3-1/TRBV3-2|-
TGTGCCAGCAGCCAAGCGGGTGTGAGGTCCACAGATACGCAGTATTTT
CASSQAGVRSTDTQYF
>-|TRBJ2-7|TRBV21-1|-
TGTGCCAGCAGCAAAATTGAGGGACAGACCTACGAGCAGTACTTC
CASSKIEGQTYEQYF
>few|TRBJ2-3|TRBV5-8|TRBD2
TGTGCCAGCAGCTTGGGAAGGACTAGCGGGAGTAAAGATACGCAGTATTTT
CASSLGRTSGSKDTQYF
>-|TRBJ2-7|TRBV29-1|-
TGCAGCGTCATTGCCGCCAGGGGACCCGCCTACGAGCAGTACTTC
CSVIAARGPAYEQYF
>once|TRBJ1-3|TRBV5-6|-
TGTGCCAGCAGCATCCAGGGGTCTGGAAACACCATATATTTT
CASSIQGSGNTIYF
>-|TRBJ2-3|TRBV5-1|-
TGCGCCAGCAGCTTGGCGGACTATAGCACAGATACGCAGTATTTT
CASSLADYSTDTQYF
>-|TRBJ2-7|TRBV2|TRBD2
TGTGCCAGCAGGGAGACTAGCGGGGCATCCTACGAGCAGTACTTC
CASRETSGASYEQYF
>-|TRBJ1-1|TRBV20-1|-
TGCAGTGCTAGATGGGACTTGGGGGCTTTCTTT
CSARWDLGAFF
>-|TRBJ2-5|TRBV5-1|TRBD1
TGCGCCAGCAGCTCCCGGACAGGGGGCCAAGAGACCCAGTACTTC
CASSSRTGGQETQYF
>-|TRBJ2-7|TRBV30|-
TGTGCCTGGAGCAGGGTGGGCGAGCAGTACTTC
CAWSRVGEQYF
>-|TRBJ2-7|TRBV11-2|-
TGTGCCAGCAGCTTAGGGGGCGGGAACGAGCAGTACTTC
CASSLGGGNEQYF
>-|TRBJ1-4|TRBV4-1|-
TGCGCCAGCAGCCAAGTTGGGGCAAACCCGGTGCGGTTTTTT
CASSQVGANPVRFF
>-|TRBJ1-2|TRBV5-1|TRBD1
TGCGCCAGCAGCTGGGACAGGGAAGGCTACACCTTC
CASSWDREGYTF
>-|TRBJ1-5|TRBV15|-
TGTGCCACCAGCAGAGGGGGGCTCACAGATCAGCCCCAGCATTTT
CATSRGGLTDQPQHF
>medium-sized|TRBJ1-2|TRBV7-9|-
TGTGCCAGCAGCTTAGTAGGCCACAGGGTCCATGGCTACACCTTC
CASSLVGHRVHGYTF
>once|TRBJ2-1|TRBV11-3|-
TGTGCCAGCGCCAAGGGCCAGGGAAAACGTACGAGTGGCAATGAGCAGTTCTTC
CASAKGQGKRTSGNEQFF
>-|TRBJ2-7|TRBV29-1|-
TGCAGCGTTGAAGATCGAGGGAGCTCCTACGAGCAGTACTTC
CSVEDRGSSYEQYF
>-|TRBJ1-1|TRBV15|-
TGTGCCACCAGCAGAGGTCGAGATAACACTGAAGCTTTCTTT
CATSRGRDNTEAFF
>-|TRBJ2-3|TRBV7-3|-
TGTGCCAGCAGCTTAGGACAGCTTACAGATACGCAGTATTTT
CASSLGQLTDTQYF
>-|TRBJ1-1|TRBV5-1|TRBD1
TGCGCCAGCAGCTCCGCGACAGGGGGCGGCACTGAAGCTTTCTTT
CASSSATGGGTEAFF
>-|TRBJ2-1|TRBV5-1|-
TGCGCCAGCAGCTTGGACGGTATGGGGAGCTCCTACAATGAGCAGTTCTTC
CASSLDGMGSSYNEQFF
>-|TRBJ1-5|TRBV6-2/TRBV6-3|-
TGTGCCAGCAGTTTACGCCAGGGGCAGCCCCAGCATTTT
CASSLRQGQPQHF
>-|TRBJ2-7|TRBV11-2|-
TGTGCCAGCAGCTTCGCGGGCCCTTACGAGCAGTACTTC
CASSFAGPYEQYF
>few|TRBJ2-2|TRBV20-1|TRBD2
TGCAGTGCTAGTGCTACTAGCGCCGGGGAGCTGTTTTTT
CSASATSAGELFF
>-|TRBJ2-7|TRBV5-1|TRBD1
TGCGCCAGCAGCTTGGAGGGGGCCGAGCAGTACTTC
CASSLEGAEQYF